Reported below is one T cell receptor (beta chain). The source of the sample is a study of blood T cell repertoires in COVID-19. Whole-study context: Some COVID-19 samples were acute and others convalescent; all came from the United States, Italy and Spain. T cells, B-cell-depleted T cells, or PBMCs provided the cDNA or gDNA that served as material.

In the original processing: Nucleated cell counts were estimated from reference gene primer amplification. The data were produced by immunoSEQ multiplex PCR, yet TCRdb's version contains in-frame clones alone and is incomplete. D and trimming come from the DNA, and the V and J calls and clone size come from that table. The table includes about 180,000 clones, around 85% detected once. This CDR3 contains 14 residues. V lost 0 bases and J 6 bases, leaving 7 bases between the germline ends. Germline lookup yields CDR1 SGHRS and CDR2 YFSETQ. The sample taken for sequencing was peripheral blood. The rearrangement uses TRBV5-1 and TRBJ1-6; D is uncertain. This receptor was obtained from a woman of 80 years or more with acute or convalescent COVID-19. This CDR3 is CASSLGQVNSPLHF. DNA of the CDR3: TGCGCCAGCAGCTTGGGACAAGTTAATTCACCCCTCCACTTT.